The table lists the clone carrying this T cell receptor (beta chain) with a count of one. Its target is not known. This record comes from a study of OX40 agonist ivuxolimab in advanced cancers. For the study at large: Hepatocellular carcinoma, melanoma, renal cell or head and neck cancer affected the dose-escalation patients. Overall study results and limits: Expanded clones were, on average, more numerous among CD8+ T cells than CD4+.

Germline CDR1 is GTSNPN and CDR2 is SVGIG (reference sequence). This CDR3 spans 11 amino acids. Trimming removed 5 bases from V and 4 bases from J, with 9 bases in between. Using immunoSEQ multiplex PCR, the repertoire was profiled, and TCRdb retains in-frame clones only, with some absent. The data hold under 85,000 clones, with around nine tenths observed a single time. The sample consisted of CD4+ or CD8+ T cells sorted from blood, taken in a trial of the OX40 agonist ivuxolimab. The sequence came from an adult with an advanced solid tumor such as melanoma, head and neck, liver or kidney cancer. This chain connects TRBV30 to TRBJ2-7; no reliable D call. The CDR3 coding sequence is TGTGCCTGGGCTGAAGATTACGAGCAGTACTTC. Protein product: CAWAEDYEQYF.